The entry that follows covers one T cell receptor beta chain sequence. The record originates from a study of cytomegalovirus exposure and HLA in healthy donors. PCR involved 60 Vbeta and 13 Jbeta primers. Data came from immunoSEQ multiplex PCR; TCRdb stores just in-frame clones and leaves some out. The sample consists of fewer than 250,000 clones, roughly 82% of them appearing once. This receptor was obtained from a man in his forties in good health and CMV-seropositive. The sample comprised PBMCs.

CDR3 nucleotides: TGTGCCAGTAGTACCGGGACAGCTGGGAACTATGGCTACACCTTC. This translates into CASSTGTAGNYGYTF. V usage is TRBV19 and J usage is TRBJ1-2, with 7 bases fitting TRBD1. CDR1 and CDR2 (germline): LNHDA, SQIVND (reference sequence). The CDR3 has 15 amino acids. J gave up 2 bases and V 4 bases, and 7 bases lay outside the gene matches.